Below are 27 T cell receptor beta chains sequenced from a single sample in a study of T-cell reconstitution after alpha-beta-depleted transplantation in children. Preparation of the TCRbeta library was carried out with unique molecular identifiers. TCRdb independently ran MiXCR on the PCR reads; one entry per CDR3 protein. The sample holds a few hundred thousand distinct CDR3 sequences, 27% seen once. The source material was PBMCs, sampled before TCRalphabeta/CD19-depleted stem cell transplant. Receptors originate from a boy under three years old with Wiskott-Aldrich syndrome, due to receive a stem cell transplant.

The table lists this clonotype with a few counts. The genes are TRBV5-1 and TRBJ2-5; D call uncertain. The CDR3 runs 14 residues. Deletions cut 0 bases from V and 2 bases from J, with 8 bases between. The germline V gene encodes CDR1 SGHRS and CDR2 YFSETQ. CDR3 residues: CASSLVMGQETQYF. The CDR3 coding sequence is TGCGCCAGCAGCTTGGTTATGGGGCAAGAGACCCAGTACTTC.

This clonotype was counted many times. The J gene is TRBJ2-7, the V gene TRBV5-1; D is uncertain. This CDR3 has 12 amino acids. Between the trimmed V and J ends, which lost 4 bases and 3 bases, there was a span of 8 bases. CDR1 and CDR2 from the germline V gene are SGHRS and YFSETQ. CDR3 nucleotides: TGCGCCAGCAGCATTGGTGACTACGAGCAGTACTTC. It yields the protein CASSIGDYEQYF.

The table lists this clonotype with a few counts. This CDR3 is CASSLVPGTEPLPDEQYF. In DNA form, the CDR3 reads TGTGCCAGCAGCTTAGTTCCGGGGACAGAACCTCTCCCGGACGAGCAGTACTTC. The gene calls are TRBV11-2 and TRBJ2-7, with TRBD1 matching 7 bases. The CDR3 sequence is 18 residues long. The trim removed 1 base at V and 5 bases at J, leaving 17 bases unmatched. Looked up from germline, CDR1 is SGHAT and CDR2 is FQNNGV.

CDR3 DNA: TGTGCCAGCAGTTTATTGGGACCCAGGAACACTGAAGCTTTCTTT. Protein: CASSLLGPRNTEAFF. V and J are TRBV27 and TRBJ1-1; tentative D call: TRBD1 (5 bases). The CDR3 loop spans 15 amino acids. The germline V gene encodes CDR1 MNHEY and CDR2 SMNVEV (reference sequence). V was cut by 1 base and J by 1 base, with 10 bases left in between.

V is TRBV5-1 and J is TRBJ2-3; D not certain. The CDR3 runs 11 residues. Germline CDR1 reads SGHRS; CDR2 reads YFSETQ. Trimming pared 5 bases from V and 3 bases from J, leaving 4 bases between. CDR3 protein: CASRMTDTQYF. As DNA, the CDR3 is TGCGCCAGCAGGATGACAGATACGCAGTATTTT.

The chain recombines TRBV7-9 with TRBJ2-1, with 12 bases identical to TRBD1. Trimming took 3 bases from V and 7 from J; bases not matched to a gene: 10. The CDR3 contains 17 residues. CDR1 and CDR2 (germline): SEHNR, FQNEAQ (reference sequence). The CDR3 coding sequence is TGTGCCAGCAGCTTGGACGGGACAGGGGGCGCAGGGAATGAGCAGTTCTTC. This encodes CASSLDGTGGAGNEQFF.

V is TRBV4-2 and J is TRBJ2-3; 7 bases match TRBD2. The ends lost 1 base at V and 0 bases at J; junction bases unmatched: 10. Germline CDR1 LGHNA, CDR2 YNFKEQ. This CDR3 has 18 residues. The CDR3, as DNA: TGTGCCAGCAGCCAAGGGAACGGGAGGTTCTCTAGCACAGATACGCAGTATTTT. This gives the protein CASSQGNGRFSSTDTQYF.

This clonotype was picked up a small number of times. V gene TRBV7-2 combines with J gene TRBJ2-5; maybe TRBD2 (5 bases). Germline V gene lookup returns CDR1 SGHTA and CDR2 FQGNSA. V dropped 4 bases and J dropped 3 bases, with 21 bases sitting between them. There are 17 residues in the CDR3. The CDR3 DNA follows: TGTGCCAGCAGCTCCCTTCCCAATAGCGTGGGCGAAGAGACCCAGTACTTC. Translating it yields CASSSLPNSVGEETQYF.

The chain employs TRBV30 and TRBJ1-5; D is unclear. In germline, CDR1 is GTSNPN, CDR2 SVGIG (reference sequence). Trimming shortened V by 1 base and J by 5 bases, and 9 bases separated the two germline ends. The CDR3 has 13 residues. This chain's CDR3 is CAWSGGQDQPQHF. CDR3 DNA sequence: TGTGCCTGGAGTGGGGGTCAGGATCAGCCCCAGCATTTT.

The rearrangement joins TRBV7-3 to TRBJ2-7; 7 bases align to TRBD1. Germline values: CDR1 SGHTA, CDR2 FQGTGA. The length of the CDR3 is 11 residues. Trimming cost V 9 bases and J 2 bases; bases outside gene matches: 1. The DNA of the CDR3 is TGTGCCAGAGGACAGGCCTACGAGCAGTACTTC. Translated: CARGQAYEQYF.

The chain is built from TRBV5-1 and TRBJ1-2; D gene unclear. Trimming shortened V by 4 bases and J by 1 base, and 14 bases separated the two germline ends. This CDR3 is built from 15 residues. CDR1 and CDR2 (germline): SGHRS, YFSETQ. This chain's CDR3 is CASSNGLVINYGYTF. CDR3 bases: TGCGCCAGCAGCAACGGACTGGTAATTAACTATGGCTACACCTTC. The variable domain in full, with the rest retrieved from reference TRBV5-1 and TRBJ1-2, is KAGVTQTPRYLIKTRGQQVTLSCSPISGHRSVSWYQQTPGQGLQFLFEYFSETQRNKGNFPGRFSGRQFSNSRSEMNVSTLELGDSALYLCASSNGLVINYGYTFGSGTRLTVV.

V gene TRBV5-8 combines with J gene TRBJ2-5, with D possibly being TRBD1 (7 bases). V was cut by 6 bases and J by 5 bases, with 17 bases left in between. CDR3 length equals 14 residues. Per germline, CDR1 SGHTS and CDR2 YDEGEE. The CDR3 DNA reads TGTGCCAGCATTGATCAGACAGGGAGGGAGACCCAGTACTTC. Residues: CASIDQTGRETQYF.

The CDR3 sequence: CSAKTEGYTF. The CDR3 nucleotides are TGCAGTGCAAAGACAGAGGGCTACACCTTC. The rearrangement links TRBV20-1 to TRBJ1-2, with D possibly TRBD1 on 5 matching bases. This CDR3 is 10 amino acids long. Germline assignment: CDR1 DFQATT and CDR2 SNEGSKA (reference sequence). V was clipped by 6 bases and J by 8 bases, with 10 bases between them.

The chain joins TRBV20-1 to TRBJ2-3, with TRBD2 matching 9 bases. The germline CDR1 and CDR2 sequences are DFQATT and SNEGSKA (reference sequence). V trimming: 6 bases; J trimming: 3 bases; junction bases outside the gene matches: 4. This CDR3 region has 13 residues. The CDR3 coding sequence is TGCAGTGCCAAGCTAGCGGGAACAGATACGCAGTATTTT. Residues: CSAKLAGTDTQYF.

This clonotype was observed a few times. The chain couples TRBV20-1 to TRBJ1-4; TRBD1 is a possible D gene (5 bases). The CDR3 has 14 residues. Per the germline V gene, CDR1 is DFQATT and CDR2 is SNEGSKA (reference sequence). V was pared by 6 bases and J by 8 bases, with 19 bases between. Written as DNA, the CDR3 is TGCAGTGCAAGAAGAACAGGCCCCGGGGAAAAACTGTTTTTT. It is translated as CSARRTGPGEKLFF.

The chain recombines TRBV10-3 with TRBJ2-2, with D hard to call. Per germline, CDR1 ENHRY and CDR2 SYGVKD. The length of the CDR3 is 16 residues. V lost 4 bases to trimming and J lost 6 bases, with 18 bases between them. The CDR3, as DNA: TGTGCCATCAGTGCAGGACCCGAGGTTAGGGCCGGGGAGCTGTTTTTT. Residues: CAISAGPEVRAGELFF.

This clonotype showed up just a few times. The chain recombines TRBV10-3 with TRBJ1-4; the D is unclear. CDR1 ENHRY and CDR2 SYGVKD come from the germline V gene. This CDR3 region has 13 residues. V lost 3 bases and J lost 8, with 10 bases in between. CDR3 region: CAISDLTREKLFF. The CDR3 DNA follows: TGTGCCATCAGTGACCTGACCAGGGAAAAACTGTTTTTT.

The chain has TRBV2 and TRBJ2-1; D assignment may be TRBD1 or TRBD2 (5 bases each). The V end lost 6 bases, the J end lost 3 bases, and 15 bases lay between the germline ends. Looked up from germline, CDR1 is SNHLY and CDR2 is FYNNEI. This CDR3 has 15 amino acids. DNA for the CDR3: TGTGCCAGCAGGGGAGATCAGGGCGTCTACAATGAGCAGTTCTTC. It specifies CASRGDQGVYNEQFF.

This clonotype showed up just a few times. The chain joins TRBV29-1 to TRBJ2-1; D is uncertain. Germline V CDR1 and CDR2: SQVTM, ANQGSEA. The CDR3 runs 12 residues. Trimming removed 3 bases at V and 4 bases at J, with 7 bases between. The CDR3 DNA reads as TGCAGCGTTGACAGGAATTACAATGAGCAGTTCTTC. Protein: CSVDRNYNEQFF.

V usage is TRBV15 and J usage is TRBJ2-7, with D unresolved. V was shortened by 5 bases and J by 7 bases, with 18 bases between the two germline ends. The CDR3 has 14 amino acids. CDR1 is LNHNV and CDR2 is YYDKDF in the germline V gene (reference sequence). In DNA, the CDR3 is TGTGCCACCAGCCCAGATCCCTTCTACGGAGAGCAGTACTTC. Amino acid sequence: CATSPDPFYGEQYF.

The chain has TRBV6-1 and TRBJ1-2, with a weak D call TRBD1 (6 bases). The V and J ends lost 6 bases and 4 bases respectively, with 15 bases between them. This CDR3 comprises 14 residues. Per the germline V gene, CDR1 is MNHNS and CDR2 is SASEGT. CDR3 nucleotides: TGTGCCAGCAGCCCACAGGGTCCGGCCTATGGCTACACCTTC. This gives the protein CASSPQGPAYGYTF.

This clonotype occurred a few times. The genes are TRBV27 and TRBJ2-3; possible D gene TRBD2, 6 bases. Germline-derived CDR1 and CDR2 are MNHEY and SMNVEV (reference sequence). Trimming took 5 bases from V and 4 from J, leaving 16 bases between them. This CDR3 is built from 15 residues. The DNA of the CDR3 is TGTGCCAGCAGTCGGTCGGGACTTTTCTCAGATACGCAGTATTTT. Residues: CASSRSGLFSDTQYF.

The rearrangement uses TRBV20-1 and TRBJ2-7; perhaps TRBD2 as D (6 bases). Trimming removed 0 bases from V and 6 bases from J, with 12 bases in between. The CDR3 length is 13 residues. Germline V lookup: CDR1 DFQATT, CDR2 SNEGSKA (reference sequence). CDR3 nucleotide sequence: TGCAGTGCTAGAGATTGGAGGGACCCCGAGCAGTACTTC. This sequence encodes CSARDWRDPEQYF.

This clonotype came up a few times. The CDR3: CATSDADPSSYNEQFF. CDR3 DNA sequence: TGTGCCACCAGTGACGCGGACCCCAGCTCCTACAATGAGCAGTTCTTC. The J gene is TRBJ2-1, the V gene TRBV24-1; D remains ambiguous. Trimming removed 4 bases from V and 0 bases from J, with 12 bases in between. The length of the CDR3 is 16 residues. Germline lookup yields CDR1 KGHDR and CDR2 SFDVKD.

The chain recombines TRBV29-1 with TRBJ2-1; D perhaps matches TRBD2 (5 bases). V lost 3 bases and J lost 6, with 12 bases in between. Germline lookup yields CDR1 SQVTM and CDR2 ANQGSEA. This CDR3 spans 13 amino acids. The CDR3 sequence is CSVEAPAGNEQFF. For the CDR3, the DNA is TGCAGCGTTGAGGCTCCGGCGGGCAATGAGCAGTTCTTC.

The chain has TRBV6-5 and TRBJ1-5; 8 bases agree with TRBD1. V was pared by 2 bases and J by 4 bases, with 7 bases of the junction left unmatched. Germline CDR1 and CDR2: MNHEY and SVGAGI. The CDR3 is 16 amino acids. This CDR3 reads CASSYPLTGGNQPQHF. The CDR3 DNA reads TGTGCCAGCAGTTACCCCCTCACAGGGGGTAATCAGCCCCAGCATTTT.

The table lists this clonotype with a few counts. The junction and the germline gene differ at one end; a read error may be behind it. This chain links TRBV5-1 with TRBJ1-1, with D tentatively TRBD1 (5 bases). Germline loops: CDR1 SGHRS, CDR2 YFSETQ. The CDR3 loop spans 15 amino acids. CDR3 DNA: TGTGCCAGCAGCTTAGCGGGGGGAGGAGGGACTGAAGCTTTCTTT. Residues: CASSLAGGGGTEAFF.